This T cell receptor (beta chain) was sequenced in a study of shared clonotypes between healthy human individuals. Sorted-subset replicate PCR reactions were performed with around 200 ng DNA, corresponding to tens of thousands of T cell genomes. Here immunoSEQ multiplex PCR was the method, and the copy in TCRdb shows in-frame clones only, minus some. The sample carries roughly 500,000 clones, about 95% recorded once. The CDR3 contains 14 residues. Trimming removed 3 bases from V and 8 bases from J, with 15 bases in between. Germline CDR1 and CDR2: SGDLS and YYNGEE. Sequenced sample: naive CD4+ T cells sorted from blood. Noted subset: CD45RA+ positively selected. The chain combines TRBV9 with TRBJ2-1; possibly TRBD1 for D (6 bases). The receptor was derived from a woman aged 25 to 45 in good health. The CDR3 coding sequence is TGTGCCAGCAGCGAGGAGATACAGGGCGATGAGCAGTTCTTC. This sequence encodes CASSEEIQGDEQFF.